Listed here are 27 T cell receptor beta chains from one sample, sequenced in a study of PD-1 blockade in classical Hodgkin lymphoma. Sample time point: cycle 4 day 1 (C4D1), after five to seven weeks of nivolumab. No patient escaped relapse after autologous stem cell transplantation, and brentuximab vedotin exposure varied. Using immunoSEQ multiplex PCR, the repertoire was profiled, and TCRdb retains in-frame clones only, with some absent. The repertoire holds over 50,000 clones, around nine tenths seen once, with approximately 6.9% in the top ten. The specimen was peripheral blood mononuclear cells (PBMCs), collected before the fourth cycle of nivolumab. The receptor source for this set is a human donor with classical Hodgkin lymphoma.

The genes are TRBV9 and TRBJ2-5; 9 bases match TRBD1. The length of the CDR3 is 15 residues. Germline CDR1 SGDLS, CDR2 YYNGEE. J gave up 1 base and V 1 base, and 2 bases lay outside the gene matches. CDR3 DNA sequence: TGTGCCAGCAGCGTAACGGACAGGGGCCAAGAGACCCAGTACTTC. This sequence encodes CASSVTDRGQETQYF.

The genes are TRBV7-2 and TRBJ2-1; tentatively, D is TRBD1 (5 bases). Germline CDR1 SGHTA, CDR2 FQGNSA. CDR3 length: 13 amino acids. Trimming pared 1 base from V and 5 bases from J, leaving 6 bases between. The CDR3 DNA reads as TGTGCCAGCAGCTTAGGGACAAACAATGAGCAGTTCTTC. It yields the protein CASSLGTNNEQFF. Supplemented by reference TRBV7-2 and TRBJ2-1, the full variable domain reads GAGVSQSPSNKVTEKGKDVELRCDPISGHTALYWYRQSLGQGLEFLIYFQGNSAPDKSGLPSDRFSAERTGGSVSTLTIQRTQQEDSAVYLCASSLGTNNEQFFGPGTRLTVL.

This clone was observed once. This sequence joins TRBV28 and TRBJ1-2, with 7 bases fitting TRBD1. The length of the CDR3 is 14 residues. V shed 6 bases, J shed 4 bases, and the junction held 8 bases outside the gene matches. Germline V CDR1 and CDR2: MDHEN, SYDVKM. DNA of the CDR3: TGTGCCAGCAGCCCCGGGACAGAGCTCTATGGCTACACCTTC. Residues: CASSPGTELYGYTF.

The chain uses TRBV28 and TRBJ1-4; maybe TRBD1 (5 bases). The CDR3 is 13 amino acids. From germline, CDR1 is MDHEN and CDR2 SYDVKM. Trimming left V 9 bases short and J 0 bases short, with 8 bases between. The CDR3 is CASLGATNEKLFF. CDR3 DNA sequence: TGTGCCAGTCTGGGGGCAACTAATGAAAAACTGTTTTTT.

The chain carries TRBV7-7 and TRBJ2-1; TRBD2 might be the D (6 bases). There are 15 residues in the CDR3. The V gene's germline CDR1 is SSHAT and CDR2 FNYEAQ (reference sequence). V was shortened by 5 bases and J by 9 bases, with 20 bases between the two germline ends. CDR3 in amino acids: CASSPSGTPSREQFF. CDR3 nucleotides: TGTGCCAGCAGCCCCTCCGGGACTCCGTCTCGTGAGCAGTTCTTC.

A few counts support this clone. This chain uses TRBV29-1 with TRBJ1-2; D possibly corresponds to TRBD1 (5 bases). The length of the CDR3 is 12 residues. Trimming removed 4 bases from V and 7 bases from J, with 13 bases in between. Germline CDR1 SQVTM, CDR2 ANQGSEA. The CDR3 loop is CSVGDSPPGYTF. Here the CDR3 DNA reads TGCAGCGTTGGTGACAGTCCCCCTGGCTACACCTTC.

The CDR3, as DNA: TGTGCCAGCAGCTTAAGCGAAGTCGGTGAGCAGTTCTTC. This sequence encodes CASSLSEVGEQFF. This rearrangement joins TRBV7-3 to TRBJ2-1; D is uncertain. The CDR3 contains 13 residues. Trimming took off 1 base at V and 9 bases at J, with 10 bases between the two ends. CDR1 is SGHTA, CDR2 FQGTGA, per germline.

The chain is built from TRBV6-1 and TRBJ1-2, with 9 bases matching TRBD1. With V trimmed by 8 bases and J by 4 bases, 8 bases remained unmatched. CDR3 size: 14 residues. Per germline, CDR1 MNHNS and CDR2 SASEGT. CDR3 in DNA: TGTGCCAGCGACAACAGGGGGCAGGGCTATGGCTACACCTTC. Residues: CASDNRGQGYGYTF.

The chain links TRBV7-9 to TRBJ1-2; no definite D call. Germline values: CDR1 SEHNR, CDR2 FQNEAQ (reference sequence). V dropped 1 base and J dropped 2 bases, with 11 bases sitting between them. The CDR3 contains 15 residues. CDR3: CASSLGAGDNYGYTF. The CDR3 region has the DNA TGTGCCAGCAGCTTAGGGGCAGGTGACAACTATGGCTACACCTTC.

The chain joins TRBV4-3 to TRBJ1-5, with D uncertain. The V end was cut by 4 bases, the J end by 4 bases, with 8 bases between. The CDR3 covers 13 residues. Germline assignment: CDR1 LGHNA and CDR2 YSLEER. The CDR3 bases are TGCGCCAGCAGCCCTCAATATAATCAGCCCCAGCATTTT. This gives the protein CASSPQYNQPQHF.

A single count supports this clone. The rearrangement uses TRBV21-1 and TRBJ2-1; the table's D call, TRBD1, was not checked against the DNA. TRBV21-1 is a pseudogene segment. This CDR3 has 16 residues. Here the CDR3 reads CASSKEATGQYNEQFF. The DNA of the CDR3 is TGTGCCAGCAGCAAAGAGGCAACAGGGCAATACAATGAGCAGTTCTTC.

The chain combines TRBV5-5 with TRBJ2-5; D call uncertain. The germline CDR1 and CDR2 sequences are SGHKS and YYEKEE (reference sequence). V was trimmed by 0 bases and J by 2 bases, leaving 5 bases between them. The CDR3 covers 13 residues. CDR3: CASSLGSQETQYF. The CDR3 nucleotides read TGTGCCAGCAGCTTGGGTTCTCAAGAGACCCAGTACTTC.

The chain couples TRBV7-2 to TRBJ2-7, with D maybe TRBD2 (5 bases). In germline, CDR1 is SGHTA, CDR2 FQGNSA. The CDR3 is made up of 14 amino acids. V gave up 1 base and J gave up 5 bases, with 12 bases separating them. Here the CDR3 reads CASSLGRRQDEQYF. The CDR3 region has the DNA TGTGCCAGCAGCTTAGGCCGGAGGCAAGACGAGCAGTACTTC. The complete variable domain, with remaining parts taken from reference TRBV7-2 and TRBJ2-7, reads GAGVSQSPSNKVTEKGKDVELRCDPISGHTALYWYRQSLGQGLEFLIYFQGNSAPDKSGLPSDRFSAERTGGSVSTLTIQRTQQEDSAVYLCASSLGRRQDEQYFGPGTRLTVT.

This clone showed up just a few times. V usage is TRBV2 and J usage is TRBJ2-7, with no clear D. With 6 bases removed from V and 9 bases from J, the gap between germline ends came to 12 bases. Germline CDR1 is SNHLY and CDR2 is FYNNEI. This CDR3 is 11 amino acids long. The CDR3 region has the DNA TGTGCCAGCAGCTTCGGAGCCGGGCAGTACTTC. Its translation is CASSFGAGQYF.

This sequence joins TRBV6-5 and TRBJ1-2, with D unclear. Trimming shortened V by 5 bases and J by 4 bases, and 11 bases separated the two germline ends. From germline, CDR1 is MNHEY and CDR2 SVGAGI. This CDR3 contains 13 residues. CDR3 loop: CASSPDGLYGYTF. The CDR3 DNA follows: TGTGCCAGCAGTCCGGACGGCCTCTATGGCTACACCTTC.

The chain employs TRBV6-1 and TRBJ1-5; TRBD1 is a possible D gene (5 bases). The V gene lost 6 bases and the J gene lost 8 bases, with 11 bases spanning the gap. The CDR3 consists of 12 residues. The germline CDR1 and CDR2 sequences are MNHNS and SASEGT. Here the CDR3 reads CASSAAREPQHF. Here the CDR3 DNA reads TGTGCCAGCAGCGCCGCCAGGGAGCCCCAGCATTTT.

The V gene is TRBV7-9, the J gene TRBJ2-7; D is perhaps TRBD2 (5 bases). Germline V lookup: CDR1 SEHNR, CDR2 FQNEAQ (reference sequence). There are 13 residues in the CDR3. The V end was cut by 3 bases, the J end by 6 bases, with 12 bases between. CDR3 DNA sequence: TGTGCCAGCAGCTTCACGGGGAACCCCGAGCAGTACTTC. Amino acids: CASSFTGNPEQYF. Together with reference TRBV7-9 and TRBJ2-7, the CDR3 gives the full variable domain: DTGVSQNPRHKITKRGQNVTFRCDPISEHNRLYWYRQTLGQGPEFLTYFQNEAQLEKSRLLSDRFSAERPKGSFSTLEIQRTEQGDSAMYLCASSFTGNPEQYFGPGTRLTVT.

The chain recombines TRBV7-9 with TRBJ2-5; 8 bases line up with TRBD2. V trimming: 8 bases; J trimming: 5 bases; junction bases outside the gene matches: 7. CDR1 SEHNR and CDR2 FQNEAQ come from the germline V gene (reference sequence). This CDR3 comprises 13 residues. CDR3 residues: CASSGGGMETQYF. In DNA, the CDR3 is TGTGCCAGCTCCGGGGGGGGCATGGAGACCCAGTACTTC.

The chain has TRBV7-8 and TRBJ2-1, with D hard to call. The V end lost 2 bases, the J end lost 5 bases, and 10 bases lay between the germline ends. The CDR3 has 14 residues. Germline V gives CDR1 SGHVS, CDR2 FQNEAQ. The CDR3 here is CASSLIWADNEQFF. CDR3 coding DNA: TGTGCCAGCAGCTTAATCTGGGCGGACAATGAGCAGTTCTTC.

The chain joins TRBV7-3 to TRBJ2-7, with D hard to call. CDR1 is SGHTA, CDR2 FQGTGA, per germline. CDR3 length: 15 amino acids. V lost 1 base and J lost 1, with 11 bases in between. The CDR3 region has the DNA TGTGCCAGCAGCTTAAATGGGGATTCTTCCTACGAGCAGTACTTC. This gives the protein CASSLNGDSSYEQYF. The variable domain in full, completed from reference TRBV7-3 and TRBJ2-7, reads GAGVSQTPSNKVTEKGKYVELRCDPISGHTALYWYRQSLGQGPEFLIYFQGTGAADDSGLPNDRFFAVRPEGSVSTLKIQRTERGDSAVYLCASSLNGDSSYEQYFGPGTRLTVT.

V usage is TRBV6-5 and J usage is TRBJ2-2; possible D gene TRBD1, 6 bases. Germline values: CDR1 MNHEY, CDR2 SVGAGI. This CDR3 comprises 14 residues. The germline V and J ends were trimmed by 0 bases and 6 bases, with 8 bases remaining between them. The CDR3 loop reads CASSYSTGPGELFF. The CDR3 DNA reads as TGTGCCAGCAGTTACTCGACAGGTCCCGGGGAGCTGTTTTTT.

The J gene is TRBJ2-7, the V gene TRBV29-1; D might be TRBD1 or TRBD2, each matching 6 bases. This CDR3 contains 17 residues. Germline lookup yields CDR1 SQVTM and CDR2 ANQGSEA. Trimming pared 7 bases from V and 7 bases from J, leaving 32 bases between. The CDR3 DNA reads TGCAGCGCGACTCTCCTCAGGGGCAGGGGACTCCCTAATGAGCAGTACTTC. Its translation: CSATLLRGRGLPNEQYF.

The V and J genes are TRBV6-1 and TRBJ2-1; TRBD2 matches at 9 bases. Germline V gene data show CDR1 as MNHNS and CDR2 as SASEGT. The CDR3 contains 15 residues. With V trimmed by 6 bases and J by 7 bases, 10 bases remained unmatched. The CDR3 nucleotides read TGTGCCAGCAGAACAATAGCGGGAGTGCCTAATGAGCAGTTCTTC. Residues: CASRTIAGVPNEQFF.

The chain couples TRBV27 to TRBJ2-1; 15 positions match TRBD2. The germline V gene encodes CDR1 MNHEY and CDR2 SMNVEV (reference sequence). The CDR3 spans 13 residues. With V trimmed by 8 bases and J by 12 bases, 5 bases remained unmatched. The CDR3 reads CASGLAGGLGQFF. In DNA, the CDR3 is TGTGCCAGCGGACTAGCGGGAGGGTTGGGGCAGTTCTTC.

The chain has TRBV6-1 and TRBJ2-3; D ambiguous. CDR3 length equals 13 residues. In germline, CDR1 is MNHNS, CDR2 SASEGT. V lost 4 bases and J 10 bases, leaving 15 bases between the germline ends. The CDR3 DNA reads TGTGCCAGCAGTGGGTACGGCGGACGGGCGCAGTATTTT. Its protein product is CASSGYGGRAQYF.

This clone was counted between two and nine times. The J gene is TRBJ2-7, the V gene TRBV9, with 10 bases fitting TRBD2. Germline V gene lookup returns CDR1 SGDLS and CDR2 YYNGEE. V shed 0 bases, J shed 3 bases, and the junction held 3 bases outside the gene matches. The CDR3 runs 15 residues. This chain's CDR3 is CASSVGPSGGYEQYF. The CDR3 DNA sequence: TGTGCCAGCAGCGTAGGGCCTAGCGGGGGCTACGAGCAGTACTTC.

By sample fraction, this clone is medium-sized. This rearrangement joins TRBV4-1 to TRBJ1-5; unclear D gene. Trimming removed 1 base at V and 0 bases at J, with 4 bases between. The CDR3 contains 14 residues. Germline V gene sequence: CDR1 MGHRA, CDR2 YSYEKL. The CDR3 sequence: CASSQADSNQPQHF. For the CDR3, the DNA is TGCGCCAGCAGCCAAGCAGATAGCAATCAGCCCCAGCATTTT.